Below are 10 T cell receptor beta chains sequenced from a single sample in a study of PD-L1 blockade in urothelial cancer. Assay used: immunoSEQ multiplex PCR; TCRdb lists only in-frame clones, some missing. The table lists tens of thousands of clones, around 85% of them singletons. Time point described: pretreatment peripheral blood. This sample comprised PBMCs, obtained around atezolizumab (anti-PD-L1) treatment. The receptors stem from a woman aged 55-70 years with urothelial cancer.

The J gene is TRBJ2-3, the V gene TRBV7-3, with TRBD1 matching 7 bases. V was clipped by 4 bases and J by 0 bases; unmatched bases: 1. The V gene's germline CDR1 is SGHTA and CDR2 FQGTGA. The CDR3 consists of 14 residues. This CDR3 reads CASSSGQSTDTQYF. The CDR3 nucleotides read TGTGCCAGCAGCTCGGGACAGAGCACAGATACGCAGTATTTT.

The rearrangement links TRBV2 to TRBJ2-3, with 7 bases identical to TRBD1. Germline loops: CDR1 SNHLY, CDR2 FYNNEI. Losses at the gene ends were 8 bases for V and 3 bases for J; bases not matched to a gene: 5. This CDR3 has 13 residues. The CDR3 DNA is TGTGCCAGCGGGGACAGAACTACAGATACGCAGTATTTT. It is translated as CASGDRTTDTQYF.

This chain connects TRBV7-9 to TRBJ2-3; TRBD2 matches 14 bases. The CDR3 covers 18 residues. The V gene end was trimmed by 4 bases and the J gene end by 1 base; junction bases not matched to a gene: 7. Germline V gives CDR1 SEHNR, CDR2 FQNEAQ (reference sequence). The CDR3 coding sequence is TGTGCCAGCAGCTCCGGACTAGCGGGAGGCCCAGGCACAGATACGCAGTATTTT. Its protein product is CASSSGLAGGPGTDTQYF.

This clone has only one observation. The chain joins TRBV4-1 to TRBJ1-4, with D perhaps TRBD1 (5 bases). Germline assignment: CDR1 MGHRA and CDR2 YSYEKL. V lost 1 base, J lost 3 bases, and 9 bases lay in between. This CDR3 has 15 residues. This CDR3 reads CASSQVQDSNEKLFF. CDR3 nucleotide sequence: TGCGCCAGCAGCCAAGTACAGGATTCTAATGAAAAACTGTTTTTT.

This clone occurred a few times. The genes are TRBV18 and TRBJ1-4; D might be TRBD1 (5 bases). The CDR3 length is 13 residues. Germline CDR1 reads KGHSH; CDR2 reads LQKENI. V lost 6 bases, J lost 5 bases, and 10 bases lay in between. The CDR3 DNA reads TGTGCCAGCTCGGCTGGACAAAATGAAAAACTGTTTTTT. This gives the protein CASSAGQNEKLFF.

V gene TRBV5-8 combines with J gene TRBJ2-7; D remains unclear. This CDR3 is 12 amino acids long. Germline CDR1 is SGHTS and CDR2 is YDEGEE. Trimming took 4 bases from V and 2 from J, leaving 7 bases between them. As DNA, the CDR3 is TGTGCCAGCAGCATGGGTACCTACGAGCAGTACTTC. This encodes CASSMGTYEQYF.

The gene calls are TRBV4-2 and TRBJ2-3; 10 nucleotides agree with TRBD2. Germline V gives CDR1 LGHNA, CDR2 YNFKEQ. CDR3 length equals 16 residues. The V and J ends lost 1 base and 9 bases, in that order; junction bases with no gene match: 10. CDR3 nucleotides: TGTGCCAGCAGCCAAGGGGAAGCGGGGGGGAAGAACACGCAGTATTTT. Residues: CASSQGEAGGKNTQYF.

This rearrangement joins TRBV2 to TRBJ2-2; D gene uncertain. This CDR3 contains 13 residues. The V end lost 1 base, the J end lost 7 bases, and 7 bases lay between the germline ends. Germline CDR1 reads SNHLY; CDR2 reads FYNNEI. CDR3 residues: CASSEVISGELFF. CDR3 sequence (DNA): TGTGCCAGCAGTGAAGTTATTAGCGGGGAGCTGTTTTTT. The whole variable domain, filled in from reference TRBV2 and TRBJ2-2, reads EPEVTQTPSHQVTQMGQEVILRCVPISNHLYFYWYRQILGQKVEFLVSFYNNEISEKSEIFDDQFSVERPDGSNFTLKIRSTKLEDSAMYFCASSEVISGELFFGEGSRLTVL.

The chain couples TRBV5-1 to TRBJ1-5, with D hard to call. With 0 bases removed from V and 0 bases from J, the gap between germline ends came to 7 bases. The CDR3 is 15 amino acids. Looked up from germline, CDR1 is SGHRS and CDR2 is YFSETQ. The CDR3 loop is CASSLDPYSNQPQHF. For the CDR3, the DNA is TGCGCCAGCAGCTTGGATCCCTATAGCAATCAGCCCCAGCATTTT.

The chain joins TRBV5-5 to TRBJ2-5; D unclear. Germline CDR1 and CDR2: SGHKS and YYEKEE (reference sequence). V gave up 1 base and J gave up 3 bases, with 4 bases separating them. The CDR3 is made up of 12 amino acids. The chain's CDR3 is CASSLPEETQYF. The CDR3 DNA reads TGTGCCAGCAGCTTGCCCGAAGAGACCCAGTACTTC.